The 18 T cell receptor beta chains reported below all come from one sample, sequenced in a study of T cell responses to AZD1222 COVID-19 vaccine. Sequencing used immunoSEQ multiplex PCR; TCRdb keeps in-frame clones, though not all of them. The table records around 150,000 clones, roughly 90% of them present only once. This sample comprised peripheral blood, obtained 28 days after the second AZD1222 dose. Receptors were obtained from an adult who received the AZD1222 COVID-19 vaccine.

The rearrangement joins TRBV18 to TRBJ2-5; D assignment may be TRBD1 or TRBD2 (5 bases each). Trimming pared 2 bases from V and 0 bases from J, leaving 7 bases between. The length of the CDR3 is 14 residues. CDR1 and CDR2 (germline): KGHSH, LQKENI. The DNA for the CDR3 is TGTGCCAGCTCACCAGGGGGATACCAAGAGACCCAGTACTTC. It codes for CASSPGGYQETQYF.

The rearrangement links TRBV12-3 or TRBV12-4 to TRBJ1-1; D gene unclear. This CDR3 contains 11 residues. Trimming took off 7 bases at V and 4 bases at J, with 7 bases between the two ends. This chain's CDR3 is CASTRRTEAFF. The CDR3 DNA reads TGTGCCAGCACCCGCCGCACTGAAGCTTTCTTT.

J is TRBJ2-1 and V is TRBV7-3; D remains unclear. Germline-derived CDR1 and CDR2 are SGHTA and FQGTGA. V gave up 1 base and J gave up 9 bases, with 7 bases separating them. This CDR3 has 12 residues. For the CDR3, the DNA is TGTGCCAGCAGCTTAAATTCCGGTGAGCAGTTCTTC. Protein: CASSLNSGEQFF.

V is TRBV19 and J is TRBJ2-5; 9 bases match TRBD1. CDR3 length equals 15 residues. J was trimmed by 0 bases and V by 4 bases; bases with no gene match: 3. Germline V gene lookup returns CDR1 LNHDA and CDR2 SQIVND (reference sequence). CDR3 nucleotides: TGTGCCAGTAGTAGAGGGACAGGGTACCAAGAGACCCAGTACTTC. Encoded protein: CASSRGTGYQETQYF.

The chain joins TRBV6-6 to TRBJ1-2; D ambiguous. Germline V gene data show CDR1 as MNHNY and CDR2 as SVGAGI (reference sequence). CDR3 length: 12 amino acids. Trimming cost V 0 bases and J 8 bases, with 7 bases left between them. CDR3 sequence (DNA): TGTGCCAGCAGTTACTCGAGTGGAGGCTACACCTTC. Translating gives CASSYSSGGYTF.

The J gene is TRBJ2-7, the V gene TRBV28, with D perhaps TRBD1 (5 bases). Germline V gives CDR1 MDHEN, CDR2 SYDVKM. Between the trimmed V and J ends, which lost 5 bases and 5 bases, there was a span of 10 bases. The CDR3 length is 12 residues. CDR3 sequence: CASSPQGNEQYF. The CDR3 DNA follows: TGTGCCAGCAGTCCTCAGGGAAACGAGCAGTACTTC.

The gene calls are TRBV6-5 and TRBJ2-7, with D unresolved. Germline V gene lookup returns CDR1 MNHEY and CDR2 SVGAGI. V was cut by 0 bases and J by 5 bases, with 8 bases left in between. This CDR3 contains 13 residues. Here the CDR3 DNA reads TGTGCCAGCAGTTACTCGTTTAAGGACGAGCAGTACTTC. As protein: CASSYSFKDEQYF.

V usage is TRBV6-2 or TRBV6-3 and J usage is TRBJ1-1, with D perhaps matching TRBD1 (5 bases). V was clipped by 3 bases and J by 5 bases, with 10 bases between them. Looked up from germline, CDR1 is MNHEY and CDR2 is SVGEGT. CDR3 size: 13 residues. The CDR3 DNA sequence: TGTGCCAGCAGTTATCAGGGACGGACTGAAGCTTTCTTT. Its translation: CASSYQGRTEAFF.

The genes are TRBV5-1 and TRBJ2-5; no clear D. V lost 0 bases, J lost 7 bases, and 7 bases lay in between. The CDR3 length is 12 residues. Germline V gene lookup returns CDR1 SGHRS and CDR2 YFSETQ. The CDR3 DNA sequence: TGCGCCAGCAGCTTGGAAGGGCGGACCCAGTACTTC. Protein: CASSLEGRTQYF.

The genes are TRBV5-4 and TRBJ2-7, with 9 bases identical to TRBD1. This CDR3 spans 15 amino acids. The ends lost 0 bases at V and 3 bases at J; junction bases unmatched: 4. Looked up from germline, CDR1 is SGHNT and CDR2 is YYREEE (reference sequence). CDR3 sequence: CASSLGQGVSYEQYF. The CDR3, as DNA: TGTGCCAGCAGCTTGGGACAGGGGGTAAGCTACGAGCAGTACTTC.

The chain carries TRBV6-5 and TRBJ1-2; unclear D gene. This CDR3 comprises 14 residues. Looked up from germline, CDR1 is MNHEY and CDR2 is SVGAGI. Deletions cut 2 bases from V and 4 bases from J, with 11 bases between. The CDR3 here is CASSYRHRGYGYTF. The CDR3 nucleotides are TGTGCCAGCAGTTACCGACACCGGGGCTATGGCTACACCTTC.

This rearrangement joins TRBV4-3 to TRBJ2-5, with D perhaps matching TRBD2 (5 bases). This CDR3 region has 13 residues. V lost 6 bases and J lost 5, with 13 bases in between. Germline V CDR1 and CDR2: LGHNA, YSLEER. CDR3 nucleotides: TGCGCCAGCAGTGTTGGTGGGGAGGAGACCCAGTACTTC. This encodes CASSVGGEETQYF.

The gene calls are TRBV7-9 and TRBJ2-7; D tentatively fits TRBD1 or TRBD2 (5 bases each). CDR3 length: 14 residues. The germline V gene has CDR1 SEHNR and CDR2 FQNEAQ (reference sequence). Trimming stripped 5 bases from V and 3 bases from J, with 14 bases between. As DNA, the CDR3 is TGTGCCAGCAGCCCCGGGGCAGATGTCTACGAGCAGTACTTC. It specifies CASSPGADVYEQYF.

V gene TRBV19 combines with J gene TRBJ2-2; TRBD1 aligns across 7 bases. Germline CDR1 is LNHDA and CDR2 is SQIVND (reference sequence). This CDR3 is 13 amino acids long. Losses at the gene ends were 8 bases for V and 1 base for J; bases not matched to a gene: 1. The DNA for the CDR3 is TGTGCCAGTCACAGGGGGAACACCGGGGAGCTGTTTTTT. The encoded protein is CASHRGNTGELFF.

The chain uses TRBV7-2 and TRBJ2-7; tentatively, D is TRBD2 (5 bases). Trimming stripped 5 bases from V and 2 bases from J, with 16 bases between. The CDR3 totals 15 residues. CDR1 and CDR2 (germline): SGHTA, FQGNSA. This CDR3 reads CASSPRVGQTYEQYF. For the CDR3, the DNA is TGTGCCAGCAGCCCGCGGGTAGGTCAGACCTACGAGCAGTACTTC.

The gene calls are TRBV27 and TRBJ2-2, with 9 bases fitting TRBD1. Germline CDR1 reads MNHEY; CDR2 reads SMNVEV (reference sequence). CDR3 length equals 15 residues. The J segment lost 3 bases and the V segment lost 6 bases, leaving 5 bases of the junction unmatched. In DNA form, the CDR3 reads TGTGCCAGCAGCCGGGACAGGGTGTACACCGGGGAGCTGTTTTTT. It specifies CASSRDRVYTGELFF.

This clone was recorded once. The CDR3 sequence is CASSQVQNTEAFF. CDR3 nucleotide sequence: TGTGCCAGCAGCCAAGTTCAGAACACTGAAGCTTTCTTT. This chain links TRBV3-1 (or the pseudogene TRBV3-2) with TRBJ1-1; D gene uncertain. CDR1 and CDR2 (germline): LGHDT, YNNKEL (reference sequence). Trimming removed 1 base from V and 1 base from J, with 4 bases in between. CDR3 length: 13 amino acids.

The V call is TRBV18, the J call TRBJ2-1; D not certain. Germline assignment: CDR1 KGHSH and CDR2 LQKENI. The ends were cut back, 5 bases at V and 6 bases at J, with 17 bases in the middle. The CDR3 sequence is 15 residues long. CDR3 amino acids: CASSRTSGPPNEQFF. In DNA form, the CDR3 reads TGTGCCAGCTCAAGGACGTCAGGCCCCCCCAATGAGCAGTTCTTC.